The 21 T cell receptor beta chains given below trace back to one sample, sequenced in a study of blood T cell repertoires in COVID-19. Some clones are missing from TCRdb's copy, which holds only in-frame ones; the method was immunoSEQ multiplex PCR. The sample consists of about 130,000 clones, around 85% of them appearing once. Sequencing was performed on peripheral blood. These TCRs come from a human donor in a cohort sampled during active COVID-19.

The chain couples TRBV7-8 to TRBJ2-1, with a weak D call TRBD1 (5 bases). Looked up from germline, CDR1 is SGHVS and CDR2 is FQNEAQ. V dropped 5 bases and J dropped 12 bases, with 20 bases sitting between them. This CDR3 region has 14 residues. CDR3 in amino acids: CASSGPGAGMSQFF. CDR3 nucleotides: TGTGCCAGCAGCGGACCTGGGGCTGGAATGTCGCAGTTCTTC.

The CDR3: CASSILAGGLYNEQFF. The CDR3 DNA reads as TGTGCCAGTAGTATTTTGGCAGGGGGCCTGTACAATGAGCAGTTCTTC. This chain connects TRBV19 to TRBJ2-1; 8 bases map to TRBD1. J lost 4 bases, V lost 3 bases, and 8 bases had no gene match. Germline assignment: CDR1 LNHDA and CDR2 SQIVND (reference sequence). This CDR3 has 16 amino acids.

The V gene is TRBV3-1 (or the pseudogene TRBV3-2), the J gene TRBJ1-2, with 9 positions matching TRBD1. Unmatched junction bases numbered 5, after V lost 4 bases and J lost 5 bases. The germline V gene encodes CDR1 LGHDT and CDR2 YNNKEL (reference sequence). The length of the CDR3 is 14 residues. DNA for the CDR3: TGTGCCAGCAGCCGAGGGACAGGGAGTTATGGCTACACCTTC. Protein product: CASSRGTGSYGYTF.

CDR3 sequence reads: CASSTYRGVYTEAFF. The CDR3 DNA reads as TGTGCCAGTAGTACATACAGGGGAGTGTACACTGAAGCTTTCTTT. J is TRBJ1-1 and V is TRBV19; 7 positions match TRBD1. The J segment lost 3 bases and the V segment lost 4 bases, leaving 8 bases of the junction unmatched. Germline CDR1 is LNHDA and CDR2 is SQIVND (reference sequence). The CDR3 extends over 15 amino acids.

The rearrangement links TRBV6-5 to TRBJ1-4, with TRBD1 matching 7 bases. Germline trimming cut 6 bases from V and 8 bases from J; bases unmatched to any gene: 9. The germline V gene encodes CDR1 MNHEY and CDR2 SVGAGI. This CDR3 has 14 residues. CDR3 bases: TGTGCCAGCAGCCGAGACAGGGAAATGGAAAAACTGTTTTTT. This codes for CASSRDREMEKLFF.

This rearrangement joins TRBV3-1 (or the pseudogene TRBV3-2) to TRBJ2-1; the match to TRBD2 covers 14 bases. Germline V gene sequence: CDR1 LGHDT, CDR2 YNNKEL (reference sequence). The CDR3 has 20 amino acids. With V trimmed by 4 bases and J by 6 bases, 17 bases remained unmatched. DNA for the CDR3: TGTGCCAGCAGCCCCCATTCTAGACTAGCGGGAGGGCCGAATGCCAATGAGCAGTTCTTC. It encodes CASSPHSRLAGGPNANEQFF.

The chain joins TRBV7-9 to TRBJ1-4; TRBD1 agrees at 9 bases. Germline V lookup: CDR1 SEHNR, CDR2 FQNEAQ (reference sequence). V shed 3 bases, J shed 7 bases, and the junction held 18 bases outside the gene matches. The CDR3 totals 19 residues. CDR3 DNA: TGTGCCAGCAGCTTGCTTACAGGGACAGGGACAGGTGTAAGTGAAAAACTGTTTTTT. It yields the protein CASSLLTGTGTGVSEKLFF. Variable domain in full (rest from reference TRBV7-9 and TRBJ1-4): DTGVSQNPRHKITKRGQNVTFRCDPISEHNRLYWYRQTLGQGPEFLTYFQNEAQLEKSRLLSDRFSAERPKGSFSTLEIQRTEQGDSAMYLCASSLLTGTGTGVSEKLFFGSGTQLSVL.

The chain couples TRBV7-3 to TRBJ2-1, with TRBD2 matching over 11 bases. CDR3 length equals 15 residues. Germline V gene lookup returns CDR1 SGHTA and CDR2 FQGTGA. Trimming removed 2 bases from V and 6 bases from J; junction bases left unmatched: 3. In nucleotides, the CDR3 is TGTGCCAGCAGCTTAGTAGCGGGGGGGCGCAATGAGCAGTTCTTC. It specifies CASSLVAGGRNEQFF.

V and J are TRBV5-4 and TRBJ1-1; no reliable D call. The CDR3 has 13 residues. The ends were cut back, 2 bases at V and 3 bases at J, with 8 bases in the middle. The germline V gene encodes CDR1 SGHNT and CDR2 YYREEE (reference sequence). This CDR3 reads CASSLLRDTEAFF. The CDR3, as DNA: TGTGCCAGCAGCTTACTGAGGGACACTGAAGCTTTCTTT.

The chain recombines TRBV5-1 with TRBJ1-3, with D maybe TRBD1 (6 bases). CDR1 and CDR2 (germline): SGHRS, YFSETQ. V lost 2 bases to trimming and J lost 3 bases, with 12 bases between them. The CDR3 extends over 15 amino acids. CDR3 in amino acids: CASSFTSGVGNTIYF. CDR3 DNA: TGCGCCAGCAGCTTTACCTCAGGGGTTGGAAACACCATATATTTT.

CDR3 region: CASSIAPAGGINEQFF. The CDR3 bases are TGTGCCAGTAGTATAGCACCAGCGGGAGGGATAAATGAGCAGTTCTTC. The rearrangement joins TRBV19 to TRBJ2-1; 10 positions agree with TRBD2. In germline, CDR1 is LNHDA, CDR2 SQIVND (reference sequence). The V and J ends lost 1 base and 7 bases, in that order; junction bases with no gene match: 7. The CDR3 covers 16 residues.

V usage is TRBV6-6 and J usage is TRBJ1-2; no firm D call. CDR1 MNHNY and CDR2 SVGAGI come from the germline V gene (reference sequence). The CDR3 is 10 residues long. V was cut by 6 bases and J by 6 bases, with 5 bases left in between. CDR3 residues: CASSRDGYTF. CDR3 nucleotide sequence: TGTGCCAGCAGCCGCGATGGCTACACCTTC.

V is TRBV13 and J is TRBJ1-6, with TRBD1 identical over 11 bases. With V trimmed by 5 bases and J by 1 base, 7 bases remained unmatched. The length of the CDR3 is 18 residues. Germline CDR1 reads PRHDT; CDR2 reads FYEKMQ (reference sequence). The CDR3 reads CASSPGQGVGSYNSPLHF. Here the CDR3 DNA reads TGTGCCAGCAGCCCGGGACAGGGGGTTGGGTCCTATAATTCACCCCTCCACTTT.

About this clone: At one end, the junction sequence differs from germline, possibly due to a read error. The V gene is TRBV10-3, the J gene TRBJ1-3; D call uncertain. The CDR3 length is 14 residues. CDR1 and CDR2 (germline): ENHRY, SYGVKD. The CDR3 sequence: CAIKAATSGTTIYF. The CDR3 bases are TGTGCCATCAAGGCGGCAACCTCTGGAACCACCATATATTTT.

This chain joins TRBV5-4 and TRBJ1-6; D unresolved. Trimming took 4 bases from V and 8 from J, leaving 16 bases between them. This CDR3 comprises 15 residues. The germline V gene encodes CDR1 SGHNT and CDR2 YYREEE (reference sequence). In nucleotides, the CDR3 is TGTGCCAGCAGCCCCGGACTGGGTTTGGATTCACCCCTCCACTTT. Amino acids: CASSPGLGLDSPLHF. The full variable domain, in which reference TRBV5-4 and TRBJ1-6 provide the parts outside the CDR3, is ETGVTQSPTHLIKTRGQQVTLRCSSQSGHNTVSWYQQALGQGPQFIFQYYREEENGRGNFPPRFSGLQFPNYSSELNVNALELDDSALYLCASSPGLGLDSPLHFGNGTRLTVT.

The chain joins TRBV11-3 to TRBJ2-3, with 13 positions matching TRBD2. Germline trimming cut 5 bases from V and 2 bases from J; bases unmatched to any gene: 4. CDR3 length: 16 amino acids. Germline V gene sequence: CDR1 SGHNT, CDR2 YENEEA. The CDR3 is CASSPGTSGNTDTQYF. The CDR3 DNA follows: TGTGCCAGCAGCCCCGGGACTAGCGGGAACACAGATACGCAGTATTTT.

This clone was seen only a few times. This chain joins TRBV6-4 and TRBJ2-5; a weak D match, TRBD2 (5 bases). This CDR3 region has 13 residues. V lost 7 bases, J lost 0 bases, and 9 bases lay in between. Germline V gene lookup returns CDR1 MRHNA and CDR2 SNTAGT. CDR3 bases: TGTGCCAGCATGAGGAGGTACCAAGAGACCCAGTACTTC. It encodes CASMRRYQETQYF.

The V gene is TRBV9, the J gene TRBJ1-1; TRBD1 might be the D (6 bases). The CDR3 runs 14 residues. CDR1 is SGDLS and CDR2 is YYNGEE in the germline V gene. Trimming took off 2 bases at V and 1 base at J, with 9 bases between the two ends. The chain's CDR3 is CASSVRDKNTEAFF. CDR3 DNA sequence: TGTGCCAGCAGCGTCCGGGACAAGAACACTGAAGCTTTCTTT.

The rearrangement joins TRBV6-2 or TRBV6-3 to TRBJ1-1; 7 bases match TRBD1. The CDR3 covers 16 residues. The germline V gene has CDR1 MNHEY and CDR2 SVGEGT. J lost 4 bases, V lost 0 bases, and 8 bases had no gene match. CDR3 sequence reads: CASSYSQRTGFTEAFF. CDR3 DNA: TGTGCCAGCAGTTACTCCCAAAGGACAGGTTTCACTGAAGCTTTCTTT.

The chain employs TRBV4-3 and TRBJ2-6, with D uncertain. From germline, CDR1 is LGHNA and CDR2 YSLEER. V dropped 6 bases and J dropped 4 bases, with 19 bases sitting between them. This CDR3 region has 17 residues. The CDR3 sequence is CASSTDGASSGANVLTF. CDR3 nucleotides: TGCGCCAGCAGTACCGACGGAGCAAGTTCCGGGGCCAACGTCCTGACTTTC.

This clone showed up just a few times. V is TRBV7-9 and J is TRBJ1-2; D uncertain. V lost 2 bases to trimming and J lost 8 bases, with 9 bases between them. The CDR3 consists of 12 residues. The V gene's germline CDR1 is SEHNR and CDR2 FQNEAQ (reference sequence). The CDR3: CASSLKSKGYTF. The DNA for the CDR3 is TGTGCCAGCAGCTTAAAGAGTAAAGGCTACACCTTC.